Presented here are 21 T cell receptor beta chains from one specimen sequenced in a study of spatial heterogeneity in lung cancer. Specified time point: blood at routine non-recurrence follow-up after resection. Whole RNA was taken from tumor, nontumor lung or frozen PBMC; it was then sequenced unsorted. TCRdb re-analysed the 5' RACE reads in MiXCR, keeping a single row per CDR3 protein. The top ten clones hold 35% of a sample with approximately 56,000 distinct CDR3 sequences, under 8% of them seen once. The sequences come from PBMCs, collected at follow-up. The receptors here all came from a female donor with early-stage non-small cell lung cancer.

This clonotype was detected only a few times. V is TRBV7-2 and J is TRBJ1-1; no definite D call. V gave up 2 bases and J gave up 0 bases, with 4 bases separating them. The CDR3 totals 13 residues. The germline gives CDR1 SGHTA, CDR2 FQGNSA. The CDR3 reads CASSLWLNTEAFF. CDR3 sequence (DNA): TGTGCCAGCAGCTTATGGCTGAACACTGAAGCTTTCTTT.

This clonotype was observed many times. CDR3 bases: TGTGCCAGCAGTCCGACAGGCGAGAGCGGGGAGCTGTTTTTT. This codes for CASSPTGESGELFF. The chain has TRBV6-1 and TRBJ2-2; tentatively, D is TRBD1 (6 bases). Germline CDR1 and CDR2: MNHNS and SASEGT. The V gene lost 5 bases and the J gene lost 7 bases, with 14 bases spanning the gap. CDR3 length: 14 residues.

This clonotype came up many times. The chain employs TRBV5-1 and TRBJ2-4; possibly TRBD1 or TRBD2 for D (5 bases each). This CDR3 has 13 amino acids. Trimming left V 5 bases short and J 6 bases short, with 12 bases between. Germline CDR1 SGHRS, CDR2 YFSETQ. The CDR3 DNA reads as TGCGCCAGCAGACGGGACCTGGGAAACATTCAGTACTTC. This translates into CASRRDLGNIQYF.

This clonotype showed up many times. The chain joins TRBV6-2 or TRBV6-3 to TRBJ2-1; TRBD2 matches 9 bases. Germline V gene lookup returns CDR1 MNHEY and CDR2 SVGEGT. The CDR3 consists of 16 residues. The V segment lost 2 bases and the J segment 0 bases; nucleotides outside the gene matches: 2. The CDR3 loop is CASSYGSGSSYNEQFF. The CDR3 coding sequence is TGTGCCAGCAGTTACGGTAGCGGGAGCTCCTACAATGAGCAGTTCTTC.

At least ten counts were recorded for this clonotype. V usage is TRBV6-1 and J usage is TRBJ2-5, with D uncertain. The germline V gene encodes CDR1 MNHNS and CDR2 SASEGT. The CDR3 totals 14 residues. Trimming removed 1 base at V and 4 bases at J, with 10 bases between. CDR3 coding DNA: TGTGCCAGCAGTGAAGACTACTGGAGAGAGACCCAGTACTTC. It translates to CASSEDYWRETQYF.

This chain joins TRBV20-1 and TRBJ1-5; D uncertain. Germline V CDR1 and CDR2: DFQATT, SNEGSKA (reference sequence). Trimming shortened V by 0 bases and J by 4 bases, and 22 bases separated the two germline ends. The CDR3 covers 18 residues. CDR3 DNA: TGCAGTGCTAGAGATTGGAATATTCGCCCGGGATTTAATCAGCCCCAGCATTTT. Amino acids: CSARDWNIRPGFNQPQHF.

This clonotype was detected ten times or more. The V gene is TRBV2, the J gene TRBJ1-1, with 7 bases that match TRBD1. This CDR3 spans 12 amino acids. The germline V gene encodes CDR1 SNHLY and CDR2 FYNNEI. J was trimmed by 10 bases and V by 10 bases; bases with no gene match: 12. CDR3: CANIDREVGAFF. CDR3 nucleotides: TGTGCCAACATAGACAGGGAGGTTGGAGCTTTCTTT.

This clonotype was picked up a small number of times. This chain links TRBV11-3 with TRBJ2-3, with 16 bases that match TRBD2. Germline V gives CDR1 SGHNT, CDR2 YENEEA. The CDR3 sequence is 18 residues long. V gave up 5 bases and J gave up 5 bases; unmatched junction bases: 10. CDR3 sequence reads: CASSPTAGTSGGGDTQYF. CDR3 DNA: TGTGCCAGCAGCCCTACCGCCGGGACTAGCGGGGGGGGAGATACGCAGTATTTT.

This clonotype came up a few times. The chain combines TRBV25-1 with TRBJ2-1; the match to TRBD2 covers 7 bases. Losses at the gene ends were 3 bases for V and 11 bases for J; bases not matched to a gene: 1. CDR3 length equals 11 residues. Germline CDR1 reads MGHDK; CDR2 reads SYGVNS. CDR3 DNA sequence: TGTGCCAGCAGTGAGGGGGGGAAGCAGTTCTTC. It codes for CASSEGGKQFF. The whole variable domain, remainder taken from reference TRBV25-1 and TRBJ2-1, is EADIYQTPRYLVIGTGKKITLECSQTMGHDKMYWYQQDPGMELHLIHYSYGVNSTEKGDLSSESTVSRIRTEHFPLTLESARPSHTSQYLCASSEGGKQFFGPGTRLTVL.

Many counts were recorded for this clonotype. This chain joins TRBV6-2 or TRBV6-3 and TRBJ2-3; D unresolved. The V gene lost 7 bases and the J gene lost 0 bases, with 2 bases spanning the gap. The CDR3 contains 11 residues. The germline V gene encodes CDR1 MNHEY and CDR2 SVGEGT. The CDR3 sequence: CASTSTDTQYF. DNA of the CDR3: TGTGCCAGCACGAGCACAGATACGCAGTATTTT.

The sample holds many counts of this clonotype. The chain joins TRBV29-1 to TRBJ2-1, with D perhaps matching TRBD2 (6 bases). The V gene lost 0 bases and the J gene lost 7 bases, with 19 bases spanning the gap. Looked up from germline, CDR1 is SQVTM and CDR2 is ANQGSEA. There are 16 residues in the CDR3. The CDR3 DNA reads TGCAGCGTTGAAGATACTCCCATTCGGGGGTTTAATGAGCAGTTCTTC. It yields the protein CSVEDTPIRGFNEQFF.

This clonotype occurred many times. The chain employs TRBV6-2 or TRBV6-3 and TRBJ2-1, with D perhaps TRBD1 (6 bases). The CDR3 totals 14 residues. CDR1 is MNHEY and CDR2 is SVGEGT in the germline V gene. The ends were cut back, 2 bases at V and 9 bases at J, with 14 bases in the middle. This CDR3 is CASSYVARGSEQFF. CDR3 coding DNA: TGTGCCAGCAGTTACGTGGCCAGGGGCAGTGAGCAGTTCTTC.

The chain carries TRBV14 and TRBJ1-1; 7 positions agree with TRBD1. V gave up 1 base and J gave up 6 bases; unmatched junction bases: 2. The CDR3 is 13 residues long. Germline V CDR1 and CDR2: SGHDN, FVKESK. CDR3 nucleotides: TGTGCCAGCAGCCAAGTGGGGACAGCTGAAGCTTTCTTT. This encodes CASSQVGTAEAFF.

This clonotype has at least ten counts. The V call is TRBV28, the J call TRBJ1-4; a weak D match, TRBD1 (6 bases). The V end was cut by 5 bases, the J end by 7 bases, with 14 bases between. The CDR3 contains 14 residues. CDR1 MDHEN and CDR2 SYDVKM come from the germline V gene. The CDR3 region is CASSKHRDTEKLFF. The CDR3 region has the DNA TGTGCCAGCAGTAAACACCGGGACACTGAAAAACTGTTTTTT.

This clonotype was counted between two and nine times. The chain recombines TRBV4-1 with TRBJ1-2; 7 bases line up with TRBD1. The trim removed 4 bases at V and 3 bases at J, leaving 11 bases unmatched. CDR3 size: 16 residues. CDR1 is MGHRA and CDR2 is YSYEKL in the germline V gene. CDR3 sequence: CASSPWLGDRYYGYTF. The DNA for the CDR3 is TGCGCCAGCAGCCCTTGGTTAGGGGACAGATACTATGGCTACACCTTC.

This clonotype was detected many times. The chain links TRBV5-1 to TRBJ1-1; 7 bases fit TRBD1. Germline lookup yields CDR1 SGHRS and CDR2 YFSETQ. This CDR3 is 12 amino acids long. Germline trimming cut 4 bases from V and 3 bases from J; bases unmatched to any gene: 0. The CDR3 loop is CASSQGDTEAFF. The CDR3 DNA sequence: TGCGCCAGCAGCCAGGGGGACACTGAAGCTTTCTTT.

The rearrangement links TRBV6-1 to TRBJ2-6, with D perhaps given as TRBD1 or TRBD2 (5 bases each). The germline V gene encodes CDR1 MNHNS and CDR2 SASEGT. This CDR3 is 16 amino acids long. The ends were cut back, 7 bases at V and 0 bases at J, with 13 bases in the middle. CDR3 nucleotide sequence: TGTGCCAGCACCCCCATGGGACCCTCTGGGGCCAACGTCCTGACTTTC. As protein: CASTPMGPSGANVLTF.

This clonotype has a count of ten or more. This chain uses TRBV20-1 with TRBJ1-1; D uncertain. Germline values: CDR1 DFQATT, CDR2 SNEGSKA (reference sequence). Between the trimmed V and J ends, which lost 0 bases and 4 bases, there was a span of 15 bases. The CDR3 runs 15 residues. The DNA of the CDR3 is TGCAGTGCTAGAGAATGGAATCCCGGTGGCACTGAAGCTTTCTTT. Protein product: CSAREWNPGGTEAFF.

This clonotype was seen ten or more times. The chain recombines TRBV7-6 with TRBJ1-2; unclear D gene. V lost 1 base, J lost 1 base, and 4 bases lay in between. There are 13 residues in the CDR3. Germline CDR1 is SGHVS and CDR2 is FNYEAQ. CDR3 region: CASSLGFNYGYTF. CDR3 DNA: TGTGCCAGCAGCTTAGGTTTTAACTATGGCTACACCTTC.

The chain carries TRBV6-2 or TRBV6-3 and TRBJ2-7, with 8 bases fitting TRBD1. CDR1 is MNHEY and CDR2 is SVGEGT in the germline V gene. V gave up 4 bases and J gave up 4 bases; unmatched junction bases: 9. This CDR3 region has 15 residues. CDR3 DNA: TGTGCCAGCAGTTTTTCAGGGGGCGCCCCGTACGAGCAGTACTTC. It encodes CASSFSGGAPYEQYF.

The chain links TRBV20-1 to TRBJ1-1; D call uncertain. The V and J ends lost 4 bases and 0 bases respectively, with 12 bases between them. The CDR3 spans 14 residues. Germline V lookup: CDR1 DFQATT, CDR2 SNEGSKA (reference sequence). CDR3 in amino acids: CSATMAAMNTEAFF. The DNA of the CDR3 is TGCAGTGCTACGATGGCGGCCATGAACACTGAAGCTTTCTTT.